This TCR beta chain derives from a study of blood T cell repertoires in COVID-19. Study-wide background: Acute and convalescent COVID-19 specimens originated in the United States, Italy and Spain. Sources were T cells, B-cell-depleted T cells, or PBMCs; the material itself was cDNA or gDNA.

The authors' processing: By means of reference gene primer amplification, nucleated cell counts were estimated. Assay: immunoSEQ multiplex PCR; the TCRdb copy retains only in-frame clones and omits some. V and J calls and clone size are copied from that table; D and trimming were computed from the DNA. The data contain some 320,000 clones, approximately 87% of them singletons. Germline V gene data show CDR1 as MNHEY and CDR2 as SVGEGT. This CDR3 has 14 residues. The V and J ends lost 2 bases and 9 bases, in that order; junction bases with no gene match: 6. This clonotype was obtained from a woman in her forties or fifties who had recovered from COVID-19. What was sequenced was peripheral blood. The chain carries TRBV6-2 or TRBV6-3 and TRBJ1-5; 8 bases agree with TRBD1. For the CDR3, the DNA is TGTGCCAGCAGTTACAGACAGGGGCGGGGGCCCCAGCATTTT. It codes for CASSYRQGRGPQHF.